This T cell receptor (beta chain) was found in a study of beta chain features in type 1 diabetes. Expressed TCRB transcripts got sequenced, as all isolated RNA was reverse transcribed. TCRdb's table, derived via immunoSEQ multiplex PCR, lists solely in-frame clones and lacks some. The sample carries around 320,000 clones, about 15% recorded once. The V and J ends lost 1 base and 9 bases, in that order; junction bases with no gene match: 4. This CDR3 contains 14 residues. Germline values: CDR1 SGHAT, CDR2 FQNNGV. This clone was seen a few times. The sample taken for sequencing was central memory CD4+ T cells from blood. This chain uses TRBV11-2 with TRBJ2-7; 12 bases line up with TRBD1. The clonotype comes from a man younger than 45 in good health. The CDR3 DNA follows: TGTGCCAGCAGCTTAGGCGGGACAGGGGGCGCGCAGTACTTC. It codes for CASSLGGTGGAQYF.